Given below is one T cell receptor (beta chain) in context. The target antigen is unknown. This specimen comes from a study of radiation and T cells in renal cell carcinoma. Study findings and constraints: From baseline, blood top tumor clonotypes peaked at 2 weeks post-radiation. No pretreatment tumor biopsies were available for baseline clonotypes.

Generated by immunoSEQ multiplex PCR, the TCRdb table keeps only in-frame clones and is missing some. The repertoire includes 50,000 to 75,000 clones, 78% of them detected once, and about 7.1% sits in the top ten. Time point of the sample: baseline pretreatment blood. Treatment here: 15 Gy SBRT to primary tumor, nephrectomy 4 weeks later. Blood was sampled at baseline, 2 weeks and 4 weeks after SBRT. Clear cell pathology was present in this patient's renal cell carcinoma. The starting material was blood, obtained from a patient whose treatment included radiotherapy and nephrectomy. This TCR was sampled from a man aged 55-75 years with renal cell carcinoma.

In nucleotides, the CDR3 is TGTGCCAGCAGCCGCGGGGAGTACTCCTATAATTCACCCCTCCACTTT. Its translation: CASSRGEYSYNSPLHF. This rearrangement joins TRBV7-2 to TRBJ1-6; D is unresolved. V lost 5 bases and J 0 bases, leaving 11 bases between the germline ends. Germline CDR1 is SGHTA and CDR2 is FQGNSA. The CDR3 has 16 amino acids.